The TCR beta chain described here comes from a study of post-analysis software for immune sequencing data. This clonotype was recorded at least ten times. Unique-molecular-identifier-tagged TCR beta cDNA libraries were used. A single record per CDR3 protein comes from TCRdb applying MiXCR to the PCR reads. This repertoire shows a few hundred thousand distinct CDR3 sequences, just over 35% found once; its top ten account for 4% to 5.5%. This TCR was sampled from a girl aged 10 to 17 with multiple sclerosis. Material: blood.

The CDR3 sequence is CASSYPKGEAFF. CDR3 nucleotides: TGTGCCAGCAGTTACCCGAAAGGTGAAGCTTTCTTT. The gene calls are TRBV6-2 or TRBV6-3 and TRBJ1-1; D is undetermined. Between the trimmed V and J ends, which lost 2 bases and 7 bases, there was a span of 8 bases. The CDR3 is made up of 12 amino acids. Germline V gene data show CDR1 as MNHEY and CDR2 as SVGEGT.